This T cell receptor (beta chain) derives from a study of CD8 T cells in ankylosing spondylitis. General study points: Ankylosing spondylitis blood seemed to carry a telltale TCR beta motif made of several highly homologous variants.

TCRdb analysed the 5' RACE reads with MiXCR anew, one entry per CDR3 protein. This sample has under 450,000 distinct CDR3 sequences, with roughly 17% found just once. This clonotype was detected many times. Its antigen is undetermined. CDR3 length equals 13 residues. V was pared by 1 base and J by 4 bases, with 6 bases between. CDR1 is SGHTA, CDR2 FQGTGA, per germline. The sequenced sample consisted of blood, either unsorted or a sorted T cell fraction (not recorded which). The origin of this receptor is a male donor with ankylosing spondylitis. This chain uses TRBV7-3 with TRBJ2-3; D not resolved. The CDR3 region has the DNA TGTGCCAGCAGCTTAAGTCCCCCAGATACGCAGTATTTT. The encoded protein is CASSLSPPDTQYF. Combining the CDR3 with reference TRBV7-3 and TRBJ2-3 gives the whole variable domain GAGVSQTPSNKVTEKGKYVELRCDPISGHTALYWYRQSLGQGPEFLIYFQGTGAADDSGLPNDRFFAVRPEGSVSTLKIQRTERGDSAVYLCASSLSPPDTQYFGPGTRLTVL.